The clone carrying this T cell receptor beta chain was detected only once. The data derive from a study of blood T cell repertoires in COVID-19. Turning to the study itself: T cells, B-cell-depleted T cells, or PBMCs supplied cDNA or gDNA.

Study processing details: Reference gene primer amplification yielded estimated nucleated cell counts. The data were produced by immunoSEQ multiplex PCR, yet TCRdb's version contains in-frame clones alone and is incomplete. V and J calls and clone size are copied from that table; D and trimming were computed from the DNA. The sample records under 150,000 clones, more than 90% being singletons. Enrolment of Seattle patients took place during active infection, and they were followed longitudinally. Per the germline V gene, CDR1 is SGHTA and CDR2 is FQGTGA. This CDR3 is 15 amino acids long. V shed 5 bases and J 5 bases; nucleotides not matched to a gene: 7.

This chain joins TRBV7-3 and TRBJ2-1; TRBD2 agrees at 9 bases. The TCR was taken from a man aged 55-75 years with COVID-19, enrolled during active disease. Sequenced: peripheral blood. CDR3 coding DNA: TGTGCCAGCAGCCCTGGACTAGCGACCCACAATGAGCAGTTCTTC. This sequence encodes CASSPGLATHNEQFF.